The rows below give T cell receptor beta chains drawn from one sample of a study of blood T cell repertoires in COVID-19. Some clones are missing from TCRdb's copy, which holds only in-frame ones; the method was immunoSEQ multiplex PCR. The sample records approximately 94,000 clones, 85% to 90% being singletons. The sample comprised peripheral blood. Receptor source: a woman aged 70-85 years with acute or convalescent COVID-19. The CDR3 runs from the conserved cysteine through the conserved F or W. Fields, in order: CDR3 DNA, CDR3 protein, V gene, D gene, clone size, J gene. D genes are given only for firm matches. For some rows the clone size is stated as once, few or many, or as a class when expanded; others skip it.

CDR3nt: TGTGCCAGCAGTGTAGTGGTGGGATGGACAGACTATAGCAATCAGCCCCAGCATTTT; CDR3aa: CASSVVVGWTDYSNQPQHF; v_gene: TRBV6-1; d_gene: -; abundance: -; j_gene: TRBJ1-5
CDR3nt: TGTGCCAGTAGTTCGGGAAGTCGGCGCACAGATACGCAGTATTTT; CDR3aa: CASSSGSRRTDTQYF; v_gene: TRBV19; d_gene: -; abundance: once; j_gene: TRBJ2-3
CDR3nt: TGTGCCAGCAGCGTGGGAATCACAGGGGGCACTGAAGCTTTCTTT; CDR3aa: CASSVGITGGTEAFF; v_gene: TRBV7-6; d_gene: TRBD1; abundance: -; j_gene: TRBJ1-1
CDR3nt: TGTGCCAGTCCCGCGGCGGATTCTAACTATGGCTACACCTTC; CDR3aa: CASPAADSNYGYTF; v_gene: TRBV6-5; d_gene: -; abundance: -; j_gene: TRBJ1-2
CDR3nt: TGTGCCAGCAGTTTAACCGGGGACAAACTTCTTCGGGAGCAGTACTTC; CDR3aa: CASSLTGDKLLREQYF; v_gene: TRBV5-6; d_gene: -; abundance: -; j_gene: TRBJ2-7
CDR3nt: TGTGCCTGGCGGGACAATAGCAATCAGCCCCAGCATTTT; CDR3aa: CAWRDNSNQPQHF; v_gene: TRBV30; d_gene: -; abundance: -; j_gene: TRBJ1-5
CDR3nt: TGTGCCAGCAGTTTATCCACAGGCTCTGGGGCCAACGTCCTGACTTTC; CDR3aa: CASSLSTGSGANVLTF; v_gene: TRBV28; d_gene: -; abundance: -; j_gene: TRBJ2-6
CDR3nt: TGCGCCAGCAGCCAAAGTACGACCAGGGGGGCAGAGACCCAGTACTTC; CDR3aa: CASSQSTTRGAETQYF; v_gene: TRBV4-1; d_gene: -; abundance: once; j_gene: TRBJ2-5
CDR3nt: TGTGCCAGCAGCGTAAGCACACAGGGTGCCTACGAGCAGTACTTC; CDR3aa: CASSVSTQGAYEQYF; v_gene: TRBV9; d_gene: -; abundance: -; j_gene: TRBJ2-7
CDR3nt: TGTGCCAGCGCACCCCAGGCTTACGAGCAGTACTTC; CDR3aa: CASAPQAYEQYF; v_gene: TRBV14; d_gene: -; abundance: -; j_gene: TRBJ2-7
CDR3nt: TGTGCCAGCAGCCCCGGACAGCAGGAACCCCTCCACTTT; CDR3aa: CASSPGQQEPLHF; v_gene: TRBV7-6; d_gene: -; abundance: -; j_gene: TRBJ1-6
CDR3nt: TGTGCCAGCAGCCTGCGAGCGGGAGTCAGTGCAGATACGCAGTATTTT; CDR3aa: CASSLRAGVSADTQYF; v_gene: TRBV3-1/TRBV3-2; d_gene: TRBD2; abundance: -; j_gene: TRBJ2-3
CDR3nt: TGCGCCAGCAGCTATGGGACAGGGGGTGGTGAGCAGTTCTTC; CDR3aa: CASSYGTGGGEQFF; v_gene: TRBV4-1; d_gene: TRBD1; abundance: -; j_gene: TRBJ2-1
CDR3nt: TGTGCCAGCAGGGAGGGATCTGGGGATACGCAGTATTTT; CDR3aa: CASREGSGDTQYF; v_gene: TRBV6-5; d_gene: -; abundance: -; j_gene: TRBJ2-3
CDR3nt: TGTGCCAGTAGTAGAAATGGACAGGGCGACGAGCAGTACTTC; CDR3aa: CASSRNGQGDEQYF; v_gene: TRBV19; d_gene: TRBD1; abundance: -; j_gene: TRBJ2-7
CDR3nt: TGCGCCAGCAGCTTGTCACAGAACACCGGGGAGCTGTTTTTT; CDR3aa: CASSLSQNTGELFF; v_gene: TRBV5-1; d_gene: -; abundance: -; j_gene: TRBJ2-2
CDR3nt: TGTGCCAGCAGCCTACAGGGTCCTCAGTATGGCTACACCTTC; CDR3aa: CASSLQGPQYGYTF; v_gene: TRBV7-8; d_gene: -; abundance: once; j_gene: TRBJ1-2
CDR3nt: TGTGCCAGCAACCCGCAGAACAAGCCCCAGGAGGGGTTCTACGAGCAGTACTTC; CDR3aa: CASNPQNKPQEGFYEQYF; v_gene: TRBV21-1; d_gene: -; abundance: -; j_gene: TRBJ2-7
CDR3nt: TGTGCCAGCTTGGAGGTGGCAACCCAAGAGACCCAGTACTTC; CDR3aa: CASLEVATQETQYF; v_gene: TRBV28; d_gene: -; abundance: -; j_gene: TRBJ2-5
CDR3nt: TGTGCCAGCAGCTTGATCGGGGGATCTGGGGCCAACGTCCTGACTTTC; CDR3aa: CASSLIGGSGANVLTF; v_gene: TRBV5-4; d_gene: -; abundance: -; j_gene: TRBJ2-6
CDR3nt: TGTGCCAGCAGCTGGAACGCGGGGGGACTCTACAATGAGCAGTTCTTC; CDR3aa: CASSWNAGGLYNEQFF; v_gene: TRBV5-5; d_gene: TRBD2; abundance: -; j_gene: TRBJ2-1
CDR3nt: TGTGCCAGCAGTTTTATGGGGAGCTCCTACAATGAGCAGTTCTTC; CDR3aa: CASSFMGSSYNEQFF; v_gene: TRBV27; d_gene: -; abundance: -; j_gene: TRBJ2-1
CDR3nt: TGTGCCAGCAGTCCCCCAAGGACATCTCGGGCTGAAAAACTGTTTTTT; CDR3aa: CASSPPRTSRAEKLFF; v_gene: TRBV28; d_gene: -; abundance: -; j_gene: TRBJ1-4
CDR3nt: TGCAGTGCTAGTTTTGGCAGGGCGAGGGAGCAGTACTTC; CDR3aa: CSASFGRAREQYF; v_gene: TRBV20-1; d_gene: -; abundance: -; j_gene: TRBJ2-7
CDR3nt: TGTGCCAGCAGCAATTTGACTAGCGGGGAATCCTACAATGAGCAGTTCTTC; CDR3aa: CASSNLTSGESYNEQFF; v_gene: TRBV21-1; d_gene: -; abundance: -; j_gene: TRBJ2-1
CDR3nt: TGTGCCACCAGTGATTACAGACAGGGGGGACGAGAGACCCAGTACTTC; CDR3aa: CATSDYRQGGRETQYF; v_gene: TRBV24-1; d_gene: TRBD1; abundance: -; j_gene: TRBJ2-5
CDR3nt: TGTGCCTGGAGCCTGACAGGGGGCTCCTACAATGAGCAGTTCTTC; CDR3aa: CAWSLTGGSYNEQFF; v_gene: TRBV30; d_gene: TRBD1; abundance: -; j_gene: TRBJ2-1
CDR3nt: TGTGCCAGCAGCGAGGTTGACTTACAGAACACTGAAGCTTTCTTT; CDR3aa: CASSEVDLQNTEAFF; v_gene: TRBV6-2/TRBV6-3; d_gene: -; abundance: -; j_gene: TRBJ1-1
CDR3nt: TGCGCCAGCAGCCCGAGGACTAGCGACGAGCAGTACTTC; CDR3aa: CASSPRTSDEQYF; v_gene: TRBV5-1; d_gene: TRBD2; abundance: -; j_gene: TRBJ2-7
CDR3nt: TGTGCCTGGAGTGTACGGATAGGGAGAAGCGAGCAGTACTTC; CDR3aa: CAWSVRIGRSEQYF; v_gene: TRBV30; d_gene: -; abundance: -; j_gene: TRBJ2-7
CDR3nt: TGTGCCAGCAGTGGAGACAGGGGGCGAACCACTGAAGCTTTCTTT; CDR3aa: CASSGDRGRTTEAFF; v_gene: TRBV2; d_gene: TRBD1; abundance: -; j_gene: TRBJ1-1
CDR3nt: TGTGCCAGCAGTGTTCGTCGAGGGAGGAATGAGCAGTTCTTC; CDR3aa: CASSVRRGRNEQFF; v_gene: TRBV2; d_gene: -; abundance: few; j_gene: TRBJ2-1
CDR3nt: TGCAGTGGGGGACAGAACTACAATGAGCAGTTCTTC; CDR3aa: CSGGQNYNEQFF; v_gene: TRBV29-1; d_gene: TRBD1; abundance: -; j_gene: TRBJ2-1
CDR3nt: TGTGCCAGCAGCTTATTGCAGTATGGCTACACCTTC; CDR3aa: CASSLLQYGYTF; v_gene: TRBV7-9; d_gene: -; abundance: -; j_gene: TRBJ1-2
CDR3nt: TGTGCCAGCAGCGTAGCGGAGGTTCCCCTTAATGAAAAACTGTTTTTT; CDR3aa: CASSVAEVPLNEKLFF; v_gene: TRBV9; d_gene: -; abundance: -; j_gene: TRBJ1-4
CDR3nt: TGTGCCAGTAGTACCACGGACAGGGGTTGGACTGAAGCTTTCTTT; CDR3aa: CASSTTDRGWTEAFF; v_gene: TRBV19; d_gene: TRBD1; abundance: once; j_gene: TRBJ1-1
CDR3nt: TGTGCCAGCAGCCCGGGGGGAGGGTGGACCGGGGAGCTGTTTTTT; CDR3aa: CASSPGGGWTGELFF; v_gene: TRBV5-4; d_gene: TRBD2; abundance: -; j_gene: TRBJ2-2
CDR3nt: TGTGCCAGCAGCTTGGGGGCGGGGAATCAGCCCCAGCATTTT; CDR3aa: CASSLGAGNQPQHF; v_gene: TRBV5-6; d_gene: -; abundance: once; j_gene: TRBJ1-5
CDR3nt: TGTGCCAGTAGTATGAAGGGAGCAGTCTACAATGAGCAGTTCTTC; CDR3aa: CASSMKGAVYNEQFF; v_gene: TRBV19; d_gene: -; abundance: once; j_gene: TRBJ2-1
CDR3nt: TGTGCCAGCAGTTTATCACAGGGCTGGGGTAACATTCAGTACTTC; CDR3aa: CASSLSQGWGNIQYF; v_gene: TRBV27; d_gene: -; abundance: once; j_gene: TRBJ2-4
CDR3nt: TGTGCCAGCAGTTTGGCGGGGGGGTCGGGCTACACCTTC; CDR3aa: CASSLAGGSGYTF; v_gene: TRBV28; d_gene: -; abundance: -; j_gene: TRBJ1-2
CDR3nt: TGTGCCAGCAGCTCCATTCGGGGAAGCGGCTACACCTTC; CDR3aa: CASSSIRGSGYTF; v_gene: TRBV9; d_gene: -; abundance: -; j_gene: TRBJ1-2
CDR3nt: TGCGCCAGCAGCCGTACGGGGGGTGGCTCACCCCTCCACTTT; CDR3aa: CASSRTGGGSPLHF; v_gene: TRBV4-1; d_gene: -; abundance: -; j_gene: TRBJ1-6
CDR3nt: TGTGCCAGCAGGTCCGGGACTAAGAACACCGGGGAGCTGTTTTTT; CDR3aa: CASRSGTKNTGELFF; v_gene: TRBV28; d_gene: TRBD2; abundance: -; j_gene: TRBJ2-2
CDR3nt: TGTGCCAGCAGTTGGGGGGGCAGGAGTAGCGAGACCCAGTACTTC; CDR3aa: CASSWGGRSSETQYF; v_gene: TRBV5-6; d_gene: -; abundance: -; j_gene: TRBJ2-5
CDR3nt: TGTGCCAGCAGCTTATCCGGGACTAACAATGAGCAGTTCTTC; CDR3aa: CASSLSGTNNEQFF; v_gene: TRBV7-2; d_gene: TRBD2; abundance: -; j_gene: TRBJ2-1
CDR3nt: TGTGCCAGCAGCCCGCTGACAGGGACGGTCCACAATGAGCAGTTCTTC; CDR3aa: CASSPLTGTVHNEQFF; v_gene: TRBV11-2; d_gene: TRBD1; abundance: few; j_gene: TRBJ2-1
CDR3nt: TGTGCCAGCAGCAATCGACAAGTCGGACTCTCCTACAATGAGCAGTTCTTC; CDR3aa: CASSNRQVGLSYNEQFF; v_gene: TRBV7-8; d_gene: -; abundance: -; j_gene: TRBJ2-1